These 26 T cell receptor beta chains originate from one sample sequenced in a study of shared clonotypes between healthy human individuals. TCRdb's copy holds only in-frame clones and misses some; the assay was immunoSEQ multiplex PCR. The data contain hundreds of thousands of clones, about 76% of them singletons. Sequencing was performed on PBMCs. These receptors originate from a woman in her forties in good health. Some clones in this sample may be carry-over from other donors' samples.

V gene TRBV7-6 combines with J gene TRBJ2-3; 9 nucleotides line up with TRBD2. From germline, CDR1 is SGHVS and CDR2 FNYEAQ. Trimming took 3 bases from V and 5 from J; bases not matched to a gene: 6. The CDR3 has 15 residues. The CDR3 protein is CASSFSGRGRDTQYF. The CDR3 DNA sequence: TGTGCCAGCAGCTTTAGCGGGAGAGGCAGAGATACGCAGTATTTT.

V and J are TRBV18 and TRBJ2-7; 10 nucleotides align to TRBD1. V lost 3 bases, J lost 6 bases, and 2 bases stayed unmatched. CDR1 and CDR2 (germline): KGHSH, LQKENI. The CDR3 loop spans 13 amino acids. As DNA, the CDR3 is TGTGCCAGCTCACCGAGGACAGGGGGCGAGCAGTACTTC. Translated, it gives CASSPRTGGEQYF.

This clone was found once. V and J are TRBV5-5 and TRBJ2-3; D not certain. V shed 0 bases and J shed 0 bases, with 11 bases lying between them. Germline V CDR1 and CDR2: SGHKS, YYEKEE (reference sequence). The CDR3 length is 16 residues. The CDR3 sequence: CASSLEGIPSTDTQYF. The CDR3 DNA sequence: TGTGCCAGCAGCTTGGAAGGTATTCCTAGCACAGATACGCAGTATTTT.

Only a few counts were recorded for this clone. This chain uses TRBV2 with TRBJ2-5, with D possibly being TRBD2 (7 bases). The germline V gene encodes CDR1 SNHLY and CDR2 FYNNEI. The CDR3 sequence is 14 residues long. V was shortened by 0 bases and J by 5 bases, with 10 bases between the two germline ends. CDR3 coding DNA: TGTGCCAGCAGTGAAGCGCGGGGGCTGGAGACCCAGTACTTC. Translation gives CASSEARGLETQYF.

The count of this clone is one. This chain links TRBV9 with TRBJ2-1; 9 bases fit TRBD2. The CDR3 sequence is 16 residues long. V trimming: 2 bases; J trimming: 7 bases; junction bases outside the gene matches: 10. The germline gives CDR1 SGDLS, CDR2 YYNGEE. CDR3 sequence reads: CASSVQGLAFGNEQFF. CDR3 bases: TGTGCCAGCAGCGTTCAGGGACTAGCTTTTGGAAATGAGCAGTTCTTC.

The rearrangement joins TRBV7-5 to TRBJ1-1. TRBV7-5 is annotated as a pseudogene. CDR3 length equals 16 residues. As DNA, the CDR3 is TGTGTCAGAAGCTTAGGAACTCCATGCGCGATGGGTGAAGCTTTCTTT. Translating it yields CVRSLGTPCAMGEAFF.

V gene TRBV4-1 combines with J gene TRBJ2-1, with 12 bases that match TRBD2. J lost 7 bases, V lost 2 bases, and 3 bases had no gene match. Germline-derived CDR1 and CDR2 are MGHRA and YSYEKL. The CDR3 loop spans 15 amino acids. CDR3 sequence reads: CASSQPGLAGNEQFF. The CDR3 DNA sequence: TGCGCCAGCAGCCAACCCGGACTAGCGGGAAATGAGCAGTTCTTC.

V and J are TRBV7-6 and TRBJ2-5; 11 bases are shared with TRBD2. With V trimmed by 4 bases and J by 9 bases, 7 bases remained unmatched. Germline values: CDR1 SGHVS, CDR2 FNYEAQ. This CDR3 region has 14 residues. The CDR3 coding sequence is TGTGCCAGCAGCTCGACTAGCGGGGTGTTCCCCCAGTACTTC. This gives the protein CASSSTSGVFPQYF.

Remarks on this clone: This specimen includes other DNA sequences encoding the same CDR3. The chain links TRBV5-1 to TRBJ2-1; unclear D gene. This CDR3 contains 14 residues. V lost 0 bases, J lost 0 bases, and 4 bases lay in between. Looked up from germline, CDR1 is SGHRS and CDR2 is YFSETQ. In DNA form, the CDR3 reads TGCGCCAGCAGCTTGGGGAGCTCCTACAATGAGCAGTTCTTC. Protein sequence: CASSLGSSYNEQFF.

Comment on this clone: Other DNA sequences in the same sample also yield this CDR3. The chain is built from TRBV7-9 and TRBJ2-3; 9 positions agree with TRBD1. Trimming took 1 base from V and 2 from J; bases not matched to a gene: 4. Looked up from germline, CDR1 is SEHNR and CDR2 is FQNEAQ (reference sequence). There are 16 residues in the CDR3. This chain's CDR3 is CASSLVQGAHTDTQYF. For the CDR3, the DNA is TGTGCCAGCAGCTTAGTACAGGGGGCCCACACAGATACGCAGTATTTT.

The chain combines TRBV23-1 with TRBJ2-5, with D tentatively TRBD1 (5 bases). TRBV23-1 counts as an open reading frame of uncertain function. The CDR3 is 14 residues long. Trimming removed 2 bases from V and 2 bases from J, with 9 bases in between. CDR3 bases: TGCGCCAGCAGTCAAAACCGACAGCAAGAGACCCAGTACTTC. As protein: CASSQNRQQETQYF.

The V and J genes are TRBV7-9 and TRBJ2-7; tentative D call: TRBD2 (6 bases). Germline V gene data show CDR1 as SEHNR and CDR2 as FQNEAQ (reference sequence). This CDR3 has 13 amino acids. Trimming removed 5 bases at V and 6 bases at J, with 14 bases between. The CDR3 nucleotides are TGTGCCAGCAGCCCGACTAGTTTATCCGAGCAGTACTTC. It is translated as CASSPTSLSEQYF.

The V call is TRBV2, the J call TRBJ2-2; no reliable D call. The CDR3 is 17 residues long. Trimming cost V 4 bases and J 3 bases, with 18 bases left between them. Germline V gene sequence: CDR1 SNHLY, CDR2 FYNNEI. CDR3 coding DNA: TGTGCCAGCAGTGCGCCCTTACAGACGAGCCACACCGGGGAGCTGTTTTTT. Residues: CASSAPLQTSHTGELFF.

This clone was found once. The chain recombines TRBV4-1 with TRBJ2-7; D uncertain. Germline lookup yields CDR1 MGHRA and CDR2 YSYEKL. The CDR3 has 17 residues. Between the trimmed V and J ends, which lost 3 bases and 0 bases, there was a span of 18 bases. CDR3 sequence: CASSHPTGLTSSYEQYF. CDR3 nucleotide sequence: TGCGCCAGCAGCCATCCTACCGGGCTAACTTCCTCCTACGAGCAGTACTTC.

V usage is TRBV7-2 and J usage is TRBJ2-7; D is undetermined. The CDR3 length is 12 residues. Trimming shortened V by 0 bases and J by 2 bases, and 2 bases separated the two germline ends. CDR1 and CDR2 (germline): SGHTA, FQGNSA. The CDR3 spells CASSLATYEQYF. For the CDR3, the DNA is TGTGCCAGCAGCTTAGCCACCTACGAGCAGTACTTC.

The V gene is TRBV30, the J gene TRBJ1-6; D gene uncertain. This CDR3 is 13 amino acids long. Trimming removed 1 base from V and 6 bases from J, with 7 bases in between. Germline assignment: CDR1 GTSNPN and CDR2 SVGIG (reference sequence). CDR3 DNA: TGTGCCTGGAGTGCTGGGATTAATTCACCCCTCCACTTT. It is translated as CAWSAGINSPLHF. The variable domain in full, with the rest retrieved from reference TRBV30 and TRBJ1-6, is SQTIHQWPATLVQPVGSPLSLECTVEGTSNPNLYWYRQAAGRGLQLLFYSVGIGQISSEVPQNLSASRPQDRQFILSSKKLLLSDSGFYLCAWSAGINSPLHFGNGTRLTVT.

The chain is built from TRBV19 and TRBJ1-1, with 7 bases lining up with TRBD1. This CDR3 has 15 residues. With 7 bases clipped from V and 1 base from J, the junction kept 9 bases outside the gene matches. The V gene's germline CDR1 is LNHDA and CDR2 SQIVND (reference sequence). The CDR3 reads CASKPGTEQNTEAFF. The CDR3 region has the DNA TGTGCCAGTAAACCGGGGACAGAACAGAACACTGAAGCTTTCTTT.

The CDR3 sequence: CAFKQGSYEQYF. The CDR3 DNA is TGTGCCTTTAAACAGGGCTCCTACGAGCAGTACTTC. The chain carries TRBV30 and TRBJ2-7, with TRBD1 as a possible D gene (6 bases). The CDR3 is 12 residues long. Trimming cost V 7 bases and J 0 bases, with 10 bases left between them. CDR1 and CDR2 from the germline V gene are GTSNPN and SVGIG (reference sequence).

The chain couples TRBV15 to TRBJ2-7; TRBD2 aligns across 12 bases. The ends lost 0 bases at V and 6 bases at J; junction bases unmatched: 15. The CDR3 covers 19 residues. In germline, CDR1 is LNHNV, CDR2 YYDKDF (reference sequence). The CDR3 DNA reads TGTGCCACCAGCAGAGATAGTACTAGCGGGAGGTTTGAGATCTCCGAGCAGTACTTC. Protein sequence: CATSRDSTSGRFEISEQYF.

The chain employs TRBV5-6 and TRBJ1-4; no clear D gene. V dropped 4 bases and J dropped 0 bases, with 10 bases sitting between them. The CDR3 is 15 residues long. CDR1 SGHDT and CDR2 YYEEEE come from the germline V gene. The CDR3 protein is CASSRFPATNEKLFF. DNA of the CDR3: TGTGCCAGCAGCCGATTTCCGGCAACTAATGAAAAACTGTTTTTT.

The chain links TRBV7-3 to TRBJ2-1; D is unresolved. Trimming shortened V by 4 bases and J by 0 bases, and 10 bases separated the two germline ends. This CDR3 region has 15 residues. CDR1 SGHTA and CDR2 FQGTGA come from the germline V gene. The CDR3 coding sequence is TGTGCCAGCAGCTCCTCTAGGAGCTCCTACAATGAGCAGTTCTTC. Translating gives CASSSSRSSYNEQFF.

This sequence joins TRBV5-1 and TRBJ2-5; D remains unclear. V was shortened by 1 base and J by 2 bases, with 9 bases between the two germline ends. The CDR3 has 14 residues. In germline, CDR1 is SGHRS, CDR2 YFSETQ. CDR3 region: CASSLWTRQETQYF. For the CDR3, the DNA is TGCGCCAGCAGCTTGTGGACGAGACAAGAGACCCAGTACTTC.

This clone was detected only a few times. J is TRBJ2-2 and V is TRBV19; 8 nucleotides line up with TRBD1. The CDR3 sequence is 14 residues long. V was pared by 6 bases and J by 6 bases, with 6 bases of the junction left unmatched. The germline CDR1 and CDR2 sequences are LNHDA and SQIVND (reference sequence). CDR3 amino acids: CASSPTGVPGELFF. Here the CDR3 DNA reads TGTGCCAGTAGCCCGACAGGGGTCCCCGGGGAGCTGTTTTTT.

The CDR3 nucleotides are TGTGCCAGCAGTTTAAGGTGGTCCCGTGGGGAAGAGACCCAGTACTTC. Translating gives CASSLRWSRGEETQYF. The chain recombines TRBV27 with TRBJ2-5; D gene ambiguous. V gave up 2 bases and J gave up 3 bases, with 16 bases separating them. Germline lookup yields CDR1 MNHEY and CDR2 SMNVEV (reference sequence). CDR3 size: 16 residues.

This chain uses TRBV7-9 with TRBJ2-3; 7 nucleotides line up with TRBD2. Germline assignment: CDR1 SEHNR and CDR2 FQNEAQ (reference sequence). The CDR3 is made up of 13 amino acids. Trimming at V came to 8 bases and at J to 4 bases, leaving 6 bases not matched to a gene. CDR3 coding DNA: TGTGCCAGCGGGAGGGGAGGGTCAGATACGCAGTATTTT. Protein sequence: CASGRGGSDTQYF. The variable domain in full, completed from reference TRBV7-9 and TRBJ2-3, reads DTGVSQNPRHKITKRGQNVTFRCDPISEHNRLYWYRQTLGQGPEFLTYFQNEAQLEKSRLLSDRFSAERPKGSFSTLEIQRTEQGDSAMYLCASGRGGSDTQYFGPGTRLTVL.

The chain carries TRBV10-1 and TRBJ2-3; 12 bases fit TRBD2. The CDR3 is 18 amino acids. The J segment lost 4 bases and the V segment lost 4 bases, leaving 12 bases of the junction unmatched. Germline V lookup: CDR1 WNHNN, CDR2 SYGVQD (reference sequence). The DNA for the CDR3 is TGCGCCAGCAGTGCTAGCGGGAGGGCCAGTTTTAGTTCAGATACGCAGTATTTT. Encoded protein: CASSASGRASFSSDTQYF.